Below are 11 T cell receptor beta chains sequenced from a single sample in a study of CD8 T cells in Susac syndrome. The RNA, about 0.45 to 1 ug, was put through reverse transcription using random hexamers. Each CDR3 protein is one row after TCRdb ran MiXCR on the immunoSEQ multiplex PCR reads. The repertoire holds about 200,000 distinct CDR3 sequences, with 90% to 95% as singletons. Sequencing was performed on CD4+ T cells from PBMCs. These receptors were taken from a human donor with multiple sclerosis.

The V and J genes are TRBV29-1 and TRBJ2-3, with D possibly TRBD2 on 5 matching bases. Germline V lookup: CDR1 SQVTM, CDR2 ANQGSEA. CDR3 length: 13 residues. V lost 4 bases, J lost 14 bases, and 22 bases lay in between. The CDR3 is CSVARQDGTTRYF. The CDR3 DNA reads TGCAGCGTTGCGAGGCAGGACGGAACTACTAGGTATTTT.

This sequence joins TRBV20-1 and TRBJ2-7, with D possibly called TRBD1 or TRBD2 (6 bases each). The CDR3 is made up of 18 amino acids. Deletions cut 1 base from V and 2 bases from J, with 24 bases between. Germline lookup yields CDR1 DFQATT and CDR2 SNEGSKA (reference sequence). The CDR3 is CSARVVGYPRRGAYEQYF. CDR3 coding DNA: TGCAGTGCTAGAGTGGTCGGGTATCCCAGGAGGGGGGCCTACGAGCAGTACTTC.

For the CDR3, the DNA is TGTGCCACCAGCAGAGAGAGCGATCAGCCCCAGCATTTT. Encoded protein: CATSRESDQPQHF. The V gene is TRBV15, the J gene TRBJ1-5; D gene unclear. V was pared by 0 bases and J by 5 bases, with 5 bases between. The germline V gene encodes CDR1 LNHNV and CDR2 YYDKDF (reference sequence). This CDR3 comprises 13 residues.

The chain uses TRBV5-1 and TRBJ2-5; no definite D call. The CDR3 has 15 residues. Trimming removed 1 base at V and 4 bases at J, with 14 bases between. Germline V gene lookup returns CDR1 SGHRS and CDR2 YFSETQ. The CDR3 loop reads CASSLTVAQGETQYF. In DNA, the CDR3 is TGCGCCAGCAGCTTGACAGTGGCCCAAGGAGAGACCCAGTACTTC.

The chain has TRBV25-1 and TRBJ1-1, with 12 bases that match TRBD1. Germline CDR1 reads MGHDK; CDR2 reads SYGVNS. V trimming: 8 bases; J trimming: 3 bases; junction bases outside the gene matches: 7. The CDR3 is made up of 15 amino acids. CDR3 in amino acids: CASWDRGRGDTEAFF. CDR3 nucleotide sequence: TGTGCCAGCTGGGACAGGGGGCGAGGGGACACTGAAGCTTTCTTT.

The chain links TRBV18 to TRBJ2-5; D not resolved. Trimming shortened V by 6 bases and J by 5 bases, and 10 bases separated the two germline ends. Germline CDR1 and CDR2: KGHSH and LQKENI. This CDR3 has 12 amino acids. The CDR3 sequence is CASSPKGETQYF. CDR3 DNA: TGTGCCAGCTCGCCCAAAGGGGAGACCCAGTACTTC.

The chain couples TRBV2 to TRBJ1-1; D is uncertain. Germline V gene data show CDR1 as SNHLY and CDR2 as FYNNEI. The CDR3 is made up of 13 amino acids. V was pared by 11 bases and J by 5 bases, with 18 bases between. In DNA form, the CDR3 reads TGTGCCGGACGAAGGGAAGCGGGGACTGAAGCTTTCTTT. Translating it yields CAGRREAGTEAFF.

The V call is TRBV3-1, the J call TRBJ2-7; D perhaps matches TRBD1 (6 bases). Germline CDR1 is LGHDT and CDR2 is YNNKEL (reference sequence). V lost 2 bases to trimming and J lost 4 bases, with 15 bases between them. The CDR3 runs 15 residues. In nucleotides, the CDR3 is TGTGCCAGCAGCCAAACCGACAGGCCAGGATACGAGCAGTACTTC. Its translation: CASSQTDRPGYEQYF.

V is TRBV7-2 and J is TRBJ2-7, with TRBD2 as a possible D gene (6 bases). Germline V CDR1 and CDR2: SGHTA, FQGNSA. Deletions cut 5 bases from V and 1 base from J, with 15 bases between. There are 15 residues in the CDR3. The CDR3 DNA reads as TGTGCCAGCAGCCGGGGCGGGGAGCCTTCCTACGAGCAGTACTTC. Translating it yields CASSRGGEPSYEQYF.

This chain joins TRBV7-8 and TRBJ2-3, with 7 positions matching TRBD2. Trimming cost V 4 bases and J 2 bases; bases outside gene matches: 6. Germline-derived CDR1 and CDR2 are SGHVS and FQNEAQ. This CDR3 comprises 15 residues. In DNA, the CDR3 is TGTGCCAGCAGCTCCGGGAGGAGTTACACAGATACGCAGTATTTT. Translated, it gives CASSSGRSYTDTQYF.

This chain uses TRBV12-3 or TRBV12-4 with TRBJ2-2; the D gene could be TRBD1 or TRBD2 (5 bases each). The germline V and J ends were trimmed by 2 bases and 10 bases, with 11 bases remaining between them. The CDR3 is made up of 13 amino acids. The CDR3 DNA follows: TGTGCCAGCAGTTTAAGGCAGGGAGCGGAGCTGTTTTTT. Its protein product is CASSLRQGAELFF.